This T cell receptor beta chain was profiled in a study of cytomegalovirus exposure and HLA in healthy donors. Findings and caveats of the study: V- and J-gene trimming in TCR beta was tied to a missense DCLRE1C variant by an analysis performed later. In vitro experiments confirmed that three CMV-associated chains were specific for CMV antigens. Some segments of the V type, notably TRBV6-2 and TRBV6-3, were excluded as indistinguishable.

The PCR was carried out with 60 Vbeta primers and 13 Jbeta primers. Produced via immunoSEQ multiplex PCR; TCRdb's table is partial and in-frame only. The repertoire holds under 200,000 clones, roughly 85% seen once, with about 1.5% in the top ten. In germline, CDR1 is SGHRS, CDR2 YFSETQ. J was trimmed by 7 bases and V by 0 bases; bases with no gene match: 8. The CDR3 extends over 16 amino acids. With respect to this clone: Its antigen is currently unknown.

The sample taken for sequencing was PBMCs. The receptor was isolated from a woman younger than 35 in good health and CMV-seronegative. The chain recombines TRBV5-1 with TRBJ1-5; 9 bases fit TRBD1. The DNA for the CDR3 is TGCGCCAGCAGCTTGGGGACAGGGGCGCCGGGGCAGCCCCAGCATTTT. Translated: CASSLGTGAPGQPQHF. Combining the CDR3 with reference TRBV5-1 and TRBJ1-5 gives the whole variable domain KAGVTQTPRYLIKTRGQQVTLSCSPISGHRSVSWYQQTPGQGLQFLFEYFSETQRNKGNFPGRFSGRQFSNSRSEMNVSTLELGDSALYLCASSLGTGAPGQPQHFGDGTRLSIL.